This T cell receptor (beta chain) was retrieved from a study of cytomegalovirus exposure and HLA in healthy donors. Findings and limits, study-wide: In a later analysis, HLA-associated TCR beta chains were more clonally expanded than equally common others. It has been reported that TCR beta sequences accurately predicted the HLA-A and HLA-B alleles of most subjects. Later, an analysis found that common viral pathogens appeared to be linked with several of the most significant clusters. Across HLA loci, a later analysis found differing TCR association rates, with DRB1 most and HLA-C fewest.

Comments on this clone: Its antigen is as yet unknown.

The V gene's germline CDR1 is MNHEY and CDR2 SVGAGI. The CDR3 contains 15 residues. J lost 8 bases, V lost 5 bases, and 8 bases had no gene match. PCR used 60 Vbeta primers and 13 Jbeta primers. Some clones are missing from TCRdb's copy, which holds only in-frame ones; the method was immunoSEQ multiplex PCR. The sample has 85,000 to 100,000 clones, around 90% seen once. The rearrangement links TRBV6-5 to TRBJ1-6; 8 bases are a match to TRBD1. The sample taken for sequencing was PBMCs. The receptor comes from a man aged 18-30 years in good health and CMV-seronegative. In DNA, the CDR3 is TGTGCCAGCAGTCACTTGGACAGGGAACATTCACCCCTCCACTTT. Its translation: CASSHLDREHSPLHF.